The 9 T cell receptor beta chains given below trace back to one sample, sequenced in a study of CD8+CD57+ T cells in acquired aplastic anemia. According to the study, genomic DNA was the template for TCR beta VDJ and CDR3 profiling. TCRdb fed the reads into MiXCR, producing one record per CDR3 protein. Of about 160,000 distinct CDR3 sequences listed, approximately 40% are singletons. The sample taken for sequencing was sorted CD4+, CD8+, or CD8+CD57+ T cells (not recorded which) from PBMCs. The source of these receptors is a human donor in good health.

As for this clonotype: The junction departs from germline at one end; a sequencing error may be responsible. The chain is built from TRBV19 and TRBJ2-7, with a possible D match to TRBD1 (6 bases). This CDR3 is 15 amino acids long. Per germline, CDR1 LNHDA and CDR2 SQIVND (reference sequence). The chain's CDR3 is CARSRAGEASYEQYF. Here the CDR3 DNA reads TGTGCCAGGAGTAGGGCAGGGGAAGCTTCCTACGAGCAGTACTTC.

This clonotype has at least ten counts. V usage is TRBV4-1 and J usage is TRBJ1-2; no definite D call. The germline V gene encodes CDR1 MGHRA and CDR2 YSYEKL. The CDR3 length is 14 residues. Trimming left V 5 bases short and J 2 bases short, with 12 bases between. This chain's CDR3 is CASSSRAINYGYTF. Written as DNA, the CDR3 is TGCGCCAGCAGCTCAAGAGCGATAAACTATGGCTACACCTTC.

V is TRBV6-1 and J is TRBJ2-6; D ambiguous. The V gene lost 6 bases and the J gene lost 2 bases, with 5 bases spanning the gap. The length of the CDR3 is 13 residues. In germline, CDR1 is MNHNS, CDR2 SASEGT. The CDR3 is CASSRAGANVLTF. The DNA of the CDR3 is TGTGCCAGCAGCCGTGCTGGGGCCAACGTCCTGACTTTC.

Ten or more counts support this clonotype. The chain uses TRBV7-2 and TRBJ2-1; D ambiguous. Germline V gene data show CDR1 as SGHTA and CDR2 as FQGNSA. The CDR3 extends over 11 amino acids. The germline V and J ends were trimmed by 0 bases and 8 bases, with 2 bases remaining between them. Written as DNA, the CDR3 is TGTGCCAGCAGCTTAGCGTATGAGCAGTTCTTC. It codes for CASSLAYEQFF.

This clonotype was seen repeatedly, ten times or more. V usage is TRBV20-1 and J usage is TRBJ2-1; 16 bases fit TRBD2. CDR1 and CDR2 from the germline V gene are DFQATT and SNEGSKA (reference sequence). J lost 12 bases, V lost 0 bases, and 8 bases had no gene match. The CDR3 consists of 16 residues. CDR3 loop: CSARDPGTSGRASQFF. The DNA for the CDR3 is TGCAGTGCTAGAGATCCGGGGACTAGCGGGAGGGCCTCGCAGTTCTTC.

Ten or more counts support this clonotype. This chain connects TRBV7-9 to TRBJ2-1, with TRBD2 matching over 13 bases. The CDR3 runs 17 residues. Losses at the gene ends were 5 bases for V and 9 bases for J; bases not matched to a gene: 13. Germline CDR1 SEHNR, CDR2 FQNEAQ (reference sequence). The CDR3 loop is CASSGSGTSGVRGEQFF. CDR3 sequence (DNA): TGTGCCAGCAGCGGATCCGGGACTAGCGGGGTCCGGGGTGAGCAGTTCTTC.

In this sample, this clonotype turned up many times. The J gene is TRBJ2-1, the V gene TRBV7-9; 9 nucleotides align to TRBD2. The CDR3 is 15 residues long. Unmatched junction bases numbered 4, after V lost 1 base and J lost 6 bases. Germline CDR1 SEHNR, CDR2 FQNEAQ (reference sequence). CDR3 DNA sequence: TGTGCCAGCAGCTTAGGACTAGCGGACCCCAATGAGCAGTTCTTC. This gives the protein CASSLGLADPNEQFF.

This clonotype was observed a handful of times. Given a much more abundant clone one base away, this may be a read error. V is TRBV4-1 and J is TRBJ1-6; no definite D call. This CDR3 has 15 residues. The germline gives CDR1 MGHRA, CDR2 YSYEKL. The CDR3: CASSQEDGYNSPPHF. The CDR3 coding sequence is TGCGCCAGCAGCCAGGAGGACGGGTATAATTCACCCCCCCACTTT.

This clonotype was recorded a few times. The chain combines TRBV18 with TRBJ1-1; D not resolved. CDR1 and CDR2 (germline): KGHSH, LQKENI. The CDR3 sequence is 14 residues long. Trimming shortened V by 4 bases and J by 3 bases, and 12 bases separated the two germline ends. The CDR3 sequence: CASSRNQEHTEAFF. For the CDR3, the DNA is TGTGCCAGCTCACGAAATCAGGAACACACTGAAGCTTTCTTT.